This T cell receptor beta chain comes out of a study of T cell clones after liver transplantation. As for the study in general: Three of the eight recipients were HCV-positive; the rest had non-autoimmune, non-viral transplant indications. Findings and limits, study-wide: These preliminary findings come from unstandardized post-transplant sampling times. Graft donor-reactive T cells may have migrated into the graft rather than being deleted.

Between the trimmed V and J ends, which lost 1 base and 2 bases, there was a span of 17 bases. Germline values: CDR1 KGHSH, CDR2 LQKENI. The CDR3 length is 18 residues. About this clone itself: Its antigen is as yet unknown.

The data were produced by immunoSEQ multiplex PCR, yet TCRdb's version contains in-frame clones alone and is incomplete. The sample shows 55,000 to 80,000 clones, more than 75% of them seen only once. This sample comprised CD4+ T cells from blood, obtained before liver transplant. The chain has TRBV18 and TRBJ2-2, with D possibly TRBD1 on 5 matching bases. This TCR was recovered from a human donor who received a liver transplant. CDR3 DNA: TGTGCCAGCTCACCACAGGCAGGGTCCTTACCCAACACCGGGGAGCTGTTTTTT. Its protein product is CASSPQAGSLPNTGELFF.